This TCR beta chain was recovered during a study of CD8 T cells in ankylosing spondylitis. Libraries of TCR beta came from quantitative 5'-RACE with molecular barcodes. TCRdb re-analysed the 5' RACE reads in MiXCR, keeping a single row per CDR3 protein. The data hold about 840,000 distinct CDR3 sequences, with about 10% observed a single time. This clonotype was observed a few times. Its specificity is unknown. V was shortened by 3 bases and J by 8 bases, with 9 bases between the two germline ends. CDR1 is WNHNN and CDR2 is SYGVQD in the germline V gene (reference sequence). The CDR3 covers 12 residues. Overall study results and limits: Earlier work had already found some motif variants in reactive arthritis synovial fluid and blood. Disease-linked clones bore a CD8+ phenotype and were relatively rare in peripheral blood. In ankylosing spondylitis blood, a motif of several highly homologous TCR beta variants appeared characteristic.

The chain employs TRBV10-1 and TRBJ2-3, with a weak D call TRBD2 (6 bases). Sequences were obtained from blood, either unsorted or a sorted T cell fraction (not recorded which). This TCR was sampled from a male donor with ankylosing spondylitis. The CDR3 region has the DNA TGCGCCAGCAGTGATCCGGGGGTTACGCAGTATTTT. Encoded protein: CASSDPGVTQYF.